This entry features one T cell receptor beta chain sequence. What it recognizes is unknown. The sample comes from a study of PD-1 blockade in classical Hodgkin lymphoma. Looking at the study overall: On a schedule of every 2 weeks, patients received nivolumab 3 mg/kg intravenously.

Germline V lookup: CDR1 SGHDT, CDR2 YYEEEE. This CDR3 has 17 amino acids. V was pared by 3 bases and J by 4 bases, with 22 bases between. Clones were read by immunoSEQ multiplex PCR, and TCRdb kept only the in-frame ones, dropping some. The sample records approximately 12,000 clones, around 83% being singletons. Study outcomes and limitations: Nivolumab initiated under 1 year post-ASCT led to patient exclusion. Newly diagnosed patients were said to have less baseline TCR diversity than healthy donors did.

The patients all showed relapse after autologous stem cell transplantation, while their brentuximab vedotin exposure varied. Patients' outcomes at their best amounted to complete response, partial response or progressive disease. The source material was peripheral blood mononuclear cells (PBMCs), sampled at baseline. The J gene is TRBJ2-5, the V gene TRBV5-6; TRBD2 is a possible D gene (6 bases). The receptor was derived from a human donor with classical Hodgkin lymphoma. CDR3 sequence reads: CASSWATGAGGGETQYF. CDR3 in DNA: TGTGCCAGCAGCTGGGCCACGGGCGCCGGGGGAGGAGAGACCCAGTACTTC.